Presented here are 10 T cell receptor beta chains from one specimen sequenced in a study of early T cells in non-severe SARS-CoV-2 infection. TCRdb re-called the 5' RACE reads with MiXCR, one entry per CDR3 protein. The sample has 50,000 to 70,000 distinct CDR3 sequences, 5% to 6.5% seen once. The sequences come from whole blood, collected at baseline. Receptors were obtained from an adult who was a healthcare worker with PCR-confirmed SARS-CoV-2 infection or an uninfected control (not recorded which).

This clonotype was seen many times. V gene TRBV19 combines with J gene TRBJ2-7; no clear D gene. The CDR3 is made up of 13 amino acids. V lost 0 bases, J lost 6 bases, and 9 bases lay in between. Per germline, CDR1 LNHDA and CDR2 SQIVND (reference sequence). CDR3 amino acids: CASSIDKRSEQYF. The CDR3 bases are TGTGCCAGTAGTATAGATAAAAGGAGCGAGCAGTACTTC.

This clonotype was counted at least ten times. The chain is built from TRBV19 and TRBJ2-3, with TRBD2 identical over 7 bases. Trimming at V came to 3 bases and at J to 2 bases, leaving 8 bases not matched to a gene. The CDR3 has 16 residues. Germline lookup yields CDR1 LNHDA and CDR2 SQIVND (reference sequence). The CDR3 loop is CASSILEGGPTDTQYF. DNA for the CDR3: TGTGCCAGTAGTATCTTGGAGGGAGGGCCCACAGATACGCAGTATTTT.

The chain has TRBV4-2 and TRBJ2-7, with TRBD1 matching 9 bases. The CDR3 runs to 17 residues. Germline CDR1 reads LGHNA; CDR2 reads YNFKEQ. V lost 0 bases, J lost 1 base, and 7 bases stayed unmatched. CDR3 bases: TGTGCCAGCAGCCAAGATTTCTCCGGGACAGGGTCCTACGAGCAGTACTTC. It translates to CASSQDFSGTGSYEQYF.

This clonotype showed up many times. The chain links TRBV19 to TRBJ2-1, with TRBD2 identical over 7 bases. The CDR3 is made up of 15 amino acids. Unmatched junction bases numbered 3, after V lost 4 bases and J lost 0 bases. CDR1 LNHDA and CDR2 SQIVND come from the germline V gene (reference sequence). The CDR3 sequence: CASSTGLGSYNEQFF. CDR3 bases: TGTGCCAGTAGTACAGGACTAGGCTCCTACAATGAGCAGTTCTTC.

This clonotype was seen ten or more times. The V and J genes are TRBV29-1 and TRBJ1-5; D is unresolved. Trimming shortened V by 0 bases and J by 5 bases, and 14 bases separated the two germline ends. This CDR3 has 15 residues. Germline CDR1 is SQVTM and CDR2 is ANQGSEA. The chain's CDR3 is CSVEEGSGLDQPQHF. The CDR3 nucleotides are TGCAGCGTTGAAGAGGGGAGCGGGTTGGATCAGCCCCAGCATTTT.

This rearrangement joins TRBV7-8 to TRBJ2-3, with D perhaps TRBD2 (5 bases). This CDR3 spans 13 amino acids. V was cut by 0 bases and J by 6 bases, with 7 bases left in between. Per the germline V gene, CDR1 is SGHVS and CDR2 is FQNEAQ. The CDR3 DNA is TGTGCCAGCAGCTTAGCCGGCGGGGATACGCAGTATTTT. Translated: CASSLAGGDTQYF.

This clonotype occurred many times. The chain employs TRBV10-2 and TRBJ2-7; the D gene is possibly TRBD2 (7 bases). V gave up 3 bases and J gave up 5 bases, with 8 bases separating them. This CDR3 region has 12 residues. Germline CDR1 and CDR2: WSHSY and SAAADI. CDR3 nucleotides: TGCGCCAGCAGTGAAGGGGGGGACGAGCAGTACTTC. Its translation is CASSEGGDEQYF.

Ten or more counts support this clonotype. The J gene is TRBJ2-5, the V gene TRBV29-1; weak D call: TRBD2 (5 bases). Germline values: CDR1 SQVTM, CDR2 ANQGSEA. This CDR3 comprises 13 residues. The ends were cut back, 0 bases at V and 5 bases at J, with 10 bases in the middle. CDR3: CSVEDSGLETQYF. The CDR3 DNA sequence: TGCAGCGTTGAAGATTCCGGACTTGAGACCCAGTACTTC.

This clonotype was counted many times. This chain links TRBV20-1 with TRBJ1-2, with unresolved D. The CDR3 length is 15 residues. Germline CDR1 DFQATT, CDR2 SNEGSKA (reference sequence). The germline V and J ends were trimmed by 5 bases and 3 bases, with 19 bases remaining between them. In DNA, the CDR3 is TGCAGTGCTTCTACGACGGACGCCGTGCACTATGGCTACACCTTC. This translates into CSASTTDAVHYGYTF.

In its sample, this clonotype was seen many times. The CDR3 end shows no conserved phenylalanine or tryptophan, and so a read error is likely. It is unclear where the CDR3 begins or ends on the DNA, so no DNA is shown, and the CDR3 is as TCRdb lists it. The chain uses TRBV14 and TRBJ2-1; the table's D gene call, TRBD1, was not cross checked with the DNA. CDR1 SGHDN and CDR2 FVKESK come from the germline V gene. Including both end residues, the CDR3 is 13 amino acids long. CDR3 residues: CASSQAGTGYVDI.